A single sample gave rise to the 18 T cell receptor beta chains below, sequenced in a study of cytomegalovirus exposure and HLA in healthy donors. The PCR used 60 Vbeta and 13 Jbeta primers. Produced via immunoSEQ multiplex PCR; TCRdb's table is partial and in-frame only. The table has about 160,000 clones, approximately 80% seen once. The sequencing input was PBMCs. These receptors originate from a woman aged 45-65 years in good health and CMV-seronegative.

The V gene is TRBV18, the J gene TRBJ2-7, with D unclear. CDR1 and CDR2 from the germline V gene are KGHSH and LQKENI. V lost 2 bases, J lost 2 bases, and 4 bases lay in between. The CDR3 is 12 amino acids. The CDR3 DNA follows: TGTGCCAGCTCACCAGACACCTACGAGCAGTACTTC. Translated, it gives CASSPDTYEQYF.

The chain recombines TRBV9 with TRBJ2-1; 9 positions match TRBD2. Trimming removed 4 bases from V and 5 bases from J; junction bases left unmatched: 10. This CDR3 is built from 16 residues. The V gene's germline CDR1 is SGDLS and CDR2 YYNGEE. As DNA, the CDR3 is TGTGCCAGCAGCCCTGGGATGACTAGCGGAAACAATGAGCAGTTCTTC. Translated: CASSPGMTSGNNEQFF.

The chain couples TRBV2 to TRBJ2-3; 10 nucleotides align to TRBD2. This CDR3 is built from 16 residues. V gave up 7 bases and J gave up 2 bases; unmatched junction bases: 9. Germline V lookup: CDR1 SNHLY, CDR2 FYNNEI. In nucleotides, the CDR3 is TGTGCCAGCACCCCGCTTCTAGCGGGGGTCACAGATACGCAGTATTTT. The encoded protein is CASTPLLAGVTDTQYF.

The gene calls are TRBV7-9 and TRBJ2-7; tentative D call: TRBD2 (6 bases). This CDR3 region has 14 residues. Germline V gene lookup returns CDR1 SEHNR and CDR2 FQNEAQ (reference sequence). V shed 5 bases and J shed 7 bases, with 18 bases lying between them. CDR3: CASSLPSILAEQYF. The CDR3, as DNA: TGTGCCAGCAGCCTCCCCTCCATTCTAGCGGAGCAGTACTTC.

V is TRBV5-6 and J is TRBJ1-4; TRBD1 agrees at 10 bases. Germline-derived CDR1 and CDR2 are SGHDT and YYEEEE. The CDR3 extends over 15 amino acids. Unmatched junction bases numbered 5, after V lost 5 bases and J lost 4 bases. The CDR3 is CASRLTGGSNEKLFF. The DNA of the CDR3 is TGTGCCAGCAGACTGACAGGGGGCAGTAATGAAAAACTGTTTTTT.

V usage is TRBV7-9 and J usage is TRBJ1-2; the D gene is possibly TRBD1 (5 bases). Per germline, CDR1 SEHNR and CDR2 FQNEAQ (reference sequence). The CDR3 length is 12 residues. Deletions cut 2 bases from V and 7 bases from J, with 8 bases between. CDR3 amino acids: CASSLWGGGYTF. The CDR3 DNA sequence: TGTGCCAGCAGCTTATGGGGGGGTGGCTACACCTTC.

The chain links TRBV30 to TRBJ1-3; the D is unclear. This CDR3 has 13 amino acids. Trimming stripped 5 bases from V and 2 bases from J, with 10 bases between. Germline-derived CDR1 and CDR2 are GTSNPN and SVGIG (reference sequence). CDR3 protein: CAWRESPGNTIYF. Written as DNA, the CDR3 is TGTGCCTGGCGGGAATCACCTGGAAACACCATATATTTT.

This clone was observed once. The chain recombines TRBV9 with TRBJ2-3; D gene uncertain. CDR1 and CDR2 (germline): SGDLS, YYNGEE. The V end lost 2 bases, the J end lost 2 bases, and 9 bases lay between the germline ends. CDR3 length: 14 amino acids. CDR3 bases: TGTGCCAGCAGCGTGGCCAAGAACACAGATACGCAGTATTTT. The encoded protein is CASSVAKNTDTQYF.

The rearrangement links TRBV5-4 to TRBJ2-1, with 8 bases lining up with TRBD2. The junction had 6 bases not matched to a gene; V was cut back by 0 bases and J by 7 bases. In germline, CDR1 is SGHNT, CDR2 YYREEE (reference sequence). The CDR3 spans 15 residues. CDR3 protein: CASSLDGGAENEQFF. The DNA for the CDR3 is TGTGCCAGCAGCTTGGACGGGGGGGCAGAGAATGAGCAGTTCTTC.

This sequence joins TRBV10-1 and TRBJ2-3, with a tentative D call TRBD2 (5 bases). The CDR3 sequence is 15 residues long. CDR1 and CDR2 from the germline V gene are WNHNN and SYGVQD (reference sequence). With 2 bases removed from V and 5 bases from J, the gap between germline ends came to 14 bases. The CDR3 spells CASSELTGSGDTQYF. CDR3 DNA sequence: TGCGCCAGCAGTGAGCTAACGGGGAGTGGAGATACGCAGTATTTT.

The V and J genes are TRBV15 and TRBJ1-2, with D perhaps matching TRBD1 (6 bases). V dropped 3 bases and J dropped 3 bases, with 17 bases sitting between them. CDR3 length: 16 amino acids. Germline V gene data show CDR1 as LNHNV and CDR2 as YYDKDF (reference sequence). CDR3 sequence (DNA): TGTGCCACCAGCAGCGTTAAGGGGGTCTACGACTATGGCTACACCTTC. Protein sequence: CATSSVKGVYDYGYTF.

The V gene is TRBV28, the J gene TRBJ1-5, with a weak D call TRBD1 (6 bases). This CDR3 has 16 residues. V shed 4 bases and J shed 7 bases, with 20 bases lying between them. Germline CDR1 reads MDHEN; CDR2 reads SYDVKM. CDR3 nucleotide sequence: TGTGCCAGCAGTTACTCTTCACAGGGAGCCTTACAGCCCCAGCATTTT. It is translated as CASSYSSQGALQPQHF.

The V gene is TRBV6-4, the J gene TRBJ2-7; TRBD2 is a possible D gene (5 bases). CDR3 length: 14 amino acids. Germline lookup yields CDR1 MRHNA and CDR2 SNTAGT. Trimming took 5 bases from V and 1 from J, leaving 12 bases between them. CDR3 region: CASSLRTVSYEQYF. The CDR3 DNA reads TGTGCCAGCAGTCTCCGGACTGTGTCCTACGAGCAGTACTTC.

The CDR3, as DNA: TGTGCCAGCAGCCAAGATCGGCAGGGGACAGGGAACGGTGAAAAACTGTTTTTT. This codes for CASSQDRQGTGNGEKLFF. The chain combines TRBV4-2 with TRBJ1-4; 9 bases map to TRBD1. Germline CDR1 reads LGHNA; CDR2 reads YNFKEQ. This CDR3 has 18 residues. The V segment lost 0 bases and the J segment 7 bases; nucleotides outside the gene matches: 12.

In its sample, this clone was seen once. The CDR3 nucleotides are TGTGCCAGCAGTGAATACCAGGGGGCAAGTCAGCCCCAGCATTTT. Encoded protein: CASSEYQGASQPQHF. The rearrangement uses TRBV2 and TRBJ1-5; 8 nucleotides match TRBD1. Trimming took 2 bases from V and 6 from J; bases not matched to a gene: 6. CDR1 and CDR2 (germline): SNHLY, FYNNEI. The CDR3 runs 15 residues.

CDR3 DNA sequence: TGTGCCAGCAGTGTCCTAGCGCCTACGAACACCGGGGAGCTGTTTTTT. Encoded protein: CASSVLAPTNTGELFF. V and J are TRBV6-1 and TRBJ2-2, with D possibly matching TRBD2 (6 bases). The CDR3 is 16 residues long. V lost 4 bases, J lost 0 bases, and 12 bases lay in between. Germline CDR1 reads MNHNS; CDR2 reads SASEGT.

V usage is TRBV7-8 and J usage is TRBJ2-3; 8 nucleotides align to TRBD1. With 5 bases clipped from V and 5 bases from J, the junction kept 6 bases outside the gene matches. CDR3 length: 14 amino acids. Germline V gene sequence: CDR1 SGHVS, CDR2 FQNEAQ. Here the CDR3 DNA reads TGTGCCAGCAGCCTCGGACAGGGCAGAGATACGCAGTATTTT. Residues: CASSLGQGRDTQYF.

The chain has TRBV15 and TRBJ2-1; possible D gene TRBD2, 5 bases. This CDR3 has 12 residues. V lost 1 base and J 8 bases, leaving 6 bases between the germline ends. Germline CDR1 LNHNV, CDR2 YYDKDF (reference sequence). CDR3 residues: CATSRARDEQFF. CDR3 bases: TGTGCCACCAGCAGAGCGAGGGATGAGCAGTTCTTC.